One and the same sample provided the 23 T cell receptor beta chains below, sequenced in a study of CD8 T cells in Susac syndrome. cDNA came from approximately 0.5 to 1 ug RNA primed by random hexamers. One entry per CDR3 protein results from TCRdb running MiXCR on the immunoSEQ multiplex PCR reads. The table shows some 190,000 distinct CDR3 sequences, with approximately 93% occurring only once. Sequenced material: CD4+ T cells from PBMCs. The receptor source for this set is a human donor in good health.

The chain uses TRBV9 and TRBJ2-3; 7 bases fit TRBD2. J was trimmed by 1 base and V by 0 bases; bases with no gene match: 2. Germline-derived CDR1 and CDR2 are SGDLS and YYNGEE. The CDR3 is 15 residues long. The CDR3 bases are TGTGCCAGCAGCGTAGGGAGCGGGGGCACAGATACGCAGTATTTT. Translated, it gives CASSVGSGGTDTQYF.

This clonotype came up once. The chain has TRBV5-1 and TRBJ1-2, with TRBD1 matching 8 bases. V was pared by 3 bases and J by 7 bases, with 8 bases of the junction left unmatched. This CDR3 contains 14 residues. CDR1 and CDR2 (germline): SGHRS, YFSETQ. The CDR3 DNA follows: TGCGCCAGCAGCTCGGACAGGGACACGCTTGGCTACACCTTC. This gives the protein CASSSDRDTLGYTF.

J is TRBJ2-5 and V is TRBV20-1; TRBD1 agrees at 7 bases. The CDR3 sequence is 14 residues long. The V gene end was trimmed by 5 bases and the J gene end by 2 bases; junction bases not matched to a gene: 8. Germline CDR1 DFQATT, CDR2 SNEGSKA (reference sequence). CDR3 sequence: CSAWAGGSQETQYF. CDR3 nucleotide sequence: TGCAGTGCTTGGGCAGGGGGTTCACAAGAGACCCAGTACTTC.

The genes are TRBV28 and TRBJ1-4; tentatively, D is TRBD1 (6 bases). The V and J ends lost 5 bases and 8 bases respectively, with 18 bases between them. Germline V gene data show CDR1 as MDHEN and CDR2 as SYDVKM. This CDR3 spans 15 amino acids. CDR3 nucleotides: TGTGCCAGCAGTCCCGGGGGGGCAGGGAAGGAAAAACTGTTTTTT. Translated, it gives CASSPGGAGKEKLFF.

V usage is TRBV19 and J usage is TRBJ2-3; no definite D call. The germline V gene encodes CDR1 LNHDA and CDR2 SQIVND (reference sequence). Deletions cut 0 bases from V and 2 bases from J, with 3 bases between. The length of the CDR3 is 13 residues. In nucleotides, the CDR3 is TGTGCCAGTAGTATAGACCCCACAGATACGCAGTATTTT. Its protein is CASSIDPTDTQYF.

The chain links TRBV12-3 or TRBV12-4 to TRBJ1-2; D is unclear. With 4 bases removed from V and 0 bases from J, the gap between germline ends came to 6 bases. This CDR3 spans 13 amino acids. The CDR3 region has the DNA TGTGCCAGCAGTTACAGAGCTAACTATGGCTACACCTTC. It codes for CASSYRANYGYTF.

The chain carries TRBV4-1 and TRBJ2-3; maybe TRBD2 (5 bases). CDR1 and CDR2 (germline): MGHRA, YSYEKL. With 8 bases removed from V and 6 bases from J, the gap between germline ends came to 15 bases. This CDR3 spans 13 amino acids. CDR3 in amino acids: CASGVAGVDTQYF. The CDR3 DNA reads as TGCGCCAGCGGGGTGGCGGGTGTGGATACGCAGTATTTT.

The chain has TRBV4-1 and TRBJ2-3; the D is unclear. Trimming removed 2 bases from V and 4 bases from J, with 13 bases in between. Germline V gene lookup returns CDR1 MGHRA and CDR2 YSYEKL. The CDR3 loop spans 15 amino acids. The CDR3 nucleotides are TGCGCCAGCAGCCAACTACGGCTGAGTCCAGATACGCAGTATTTT. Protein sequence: CASSQLRLSPDTQYF.

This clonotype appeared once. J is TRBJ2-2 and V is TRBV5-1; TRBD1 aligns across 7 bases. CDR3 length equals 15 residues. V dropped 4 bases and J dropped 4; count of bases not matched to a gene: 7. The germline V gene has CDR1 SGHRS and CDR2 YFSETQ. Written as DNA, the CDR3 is TGCGCCAGCAGCGTGGACGGGACAGCCACCGGGGAGCTGTTTTTT. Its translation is CASSVDGTATGELFF.

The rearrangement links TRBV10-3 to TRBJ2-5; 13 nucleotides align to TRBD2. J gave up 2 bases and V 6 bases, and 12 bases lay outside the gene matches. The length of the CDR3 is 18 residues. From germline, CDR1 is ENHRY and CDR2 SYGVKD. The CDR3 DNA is TGTGCCATCAGAACCCCCGGGACTAGCGGGGATGCACAAGAGACCCAGTACTTC. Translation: CAIRTPGTSGDAQETQYF.

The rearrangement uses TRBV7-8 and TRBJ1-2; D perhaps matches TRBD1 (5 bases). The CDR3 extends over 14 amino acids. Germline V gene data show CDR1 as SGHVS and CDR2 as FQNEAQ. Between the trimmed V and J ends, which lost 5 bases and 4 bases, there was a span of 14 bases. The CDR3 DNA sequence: TGTGCCAGCAGCCCCTCACCCAGGGTCTATGGCTACACCTTC. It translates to CASSPSPRVYGYTF. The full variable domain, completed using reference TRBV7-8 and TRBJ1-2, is GAGVSQSPRYKVAKRGQDVALRCDPISGHVSLFWYQQALGQGPEFLTYFQNEAQLDKSGLPSDRFFAERPEGSVSTLKIQRTQQEDSAVYLCASSPSPRVYGYTFGSGTRLTVV.

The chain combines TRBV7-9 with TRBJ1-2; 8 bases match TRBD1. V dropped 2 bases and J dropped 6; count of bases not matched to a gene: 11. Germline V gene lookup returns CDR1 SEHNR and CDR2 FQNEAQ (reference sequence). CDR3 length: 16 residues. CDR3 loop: CASSLWQGALRNGYTF. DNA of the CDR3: TGTGCCAGCAGCTTATGGCAGGGGGCGCTGAGAAATGGCTACACCTTC.

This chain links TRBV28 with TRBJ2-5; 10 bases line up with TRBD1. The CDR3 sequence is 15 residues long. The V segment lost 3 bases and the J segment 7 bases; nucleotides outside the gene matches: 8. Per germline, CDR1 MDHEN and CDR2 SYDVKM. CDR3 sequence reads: CASSFGQGGRGTQYF. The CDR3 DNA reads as TGTGCCAGCAGTTTTGGACAGGGGGGTCGGGGGACCCAGTACTTC.

The CDR3 reads CASSIQTGYPYEQYF. The CDR3 DNA reads TGTGCCAGTAGTATTCAAACTGGGTACCCCTACGAGCAGTACTTC. The chain has TRBV19 and TRBJ2-7; D gene uncertain. V was shortened by 3 bases and J by 2 bases, with 14 bases between the two germline ends. Germline V gene data show CDR1 as LNHDA and CDR2 as SQIVND (reference sequence). The CDR3 is made up of 15 amino acids.

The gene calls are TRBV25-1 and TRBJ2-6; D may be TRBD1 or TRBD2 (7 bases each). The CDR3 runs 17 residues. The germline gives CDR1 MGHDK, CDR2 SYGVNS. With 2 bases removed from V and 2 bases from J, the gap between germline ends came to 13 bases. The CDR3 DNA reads TGTGCCAGCAGTGAAAGCAGGGGGGGCCCTGGGGCCAACGTCCTGACTTTC. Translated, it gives CASSESRGGPGANVLTF.

The CDR3, as DNA: TGTGCCAGCAGCTTATCTCCACTAGCGGGGGACTACAATGAGCAGTTCTTC. Its translation: CASSLSPLAGDYNEQFF. This chain joins TRBV7-2 and TRBJ2-1, with 11 nucleotides matching TRBD2. Germline V gene sequence: CDR1 SGHTA, CDR2 FQGNSA. The V segment lost 2 bases and the J segment 3 bases; nucleotides outside the gene matches: 6. The CDR3 runs 17 residues.

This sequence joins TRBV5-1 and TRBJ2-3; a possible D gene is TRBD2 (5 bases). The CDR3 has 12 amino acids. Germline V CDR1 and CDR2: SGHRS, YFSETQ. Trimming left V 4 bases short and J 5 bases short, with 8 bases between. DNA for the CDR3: TGCGCCAGCAGCCGAGGAGGAGATACGCAGTATTTT. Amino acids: CASSRGGDTQYF.

The CDR3 sequence: CASSSHMETQYF. The CDR3, as DNA: TGTGCCAGCAGCTCGCACATGGAGACCCAGTACTTC. The chain couples TRBV12-3 or TRBV12-4 to TRBJ2-5, with D unclear. There are 12 residues in the CDR3. The V end was cut by 6 bases, the J end by 5 bases, with 10 bases between.

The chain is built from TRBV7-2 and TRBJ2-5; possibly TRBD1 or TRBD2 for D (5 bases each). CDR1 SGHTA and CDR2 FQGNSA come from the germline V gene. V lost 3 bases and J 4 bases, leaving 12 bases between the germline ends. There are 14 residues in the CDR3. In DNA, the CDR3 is TGTGCCAGCAGCTTTCAGGCAGGGACAGAGACCCAGTACTTC. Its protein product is CASSFQAGTETQYF. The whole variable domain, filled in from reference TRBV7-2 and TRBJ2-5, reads GAGVSQSPSNKVTEKGKDVELRCDPISGHTALYWYRQSLGQGLEFLIYFQGNSAPDKSGLPSDRFSAERTGGSVSTLTIQRTQQEDSAVYLCASSFQAGTETQYFGPGTRLLVL.

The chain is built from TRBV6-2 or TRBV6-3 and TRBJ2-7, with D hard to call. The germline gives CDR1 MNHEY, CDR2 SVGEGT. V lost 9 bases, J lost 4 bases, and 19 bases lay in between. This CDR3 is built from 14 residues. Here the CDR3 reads CASPRWGPDYEQYV. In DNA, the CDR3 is TGTGCCAGTCCGAGGTGGGGTCCGGATTACGAGCAGTACGTC.

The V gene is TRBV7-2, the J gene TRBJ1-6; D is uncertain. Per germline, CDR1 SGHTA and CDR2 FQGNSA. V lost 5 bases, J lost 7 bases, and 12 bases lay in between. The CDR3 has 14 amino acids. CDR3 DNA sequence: TGTGCCAGCAGCCCCAGAGAGGGAAATTCACCCCTCCACTTT. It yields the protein CASSPREGNSPLHF.

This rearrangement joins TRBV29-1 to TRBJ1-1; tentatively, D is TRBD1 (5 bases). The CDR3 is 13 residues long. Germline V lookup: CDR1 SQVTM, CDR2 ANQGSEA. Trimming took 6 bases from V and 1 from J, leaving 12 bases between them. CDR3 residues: CSVHTDRNTEAFF. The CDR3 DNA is TGCAGCGTGCATACCGACAGGAACACTGAAGCTTTCTTT.

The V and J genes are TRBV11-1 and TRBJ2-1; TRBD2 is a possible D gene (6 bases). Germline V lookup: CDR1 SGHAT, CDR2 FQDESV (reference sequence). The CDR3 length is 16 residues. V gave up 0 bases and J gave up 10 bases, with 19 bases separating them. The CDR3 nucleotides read TGTGCCAGCAGCTTAGCCGGGACTTACGCCGGCCGCGAGCAGTTCTTC. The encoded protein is CASSLAGTYAGREQFF. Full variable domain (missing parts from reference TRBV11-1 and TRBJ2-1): EAEVAQSPRYKITEKSQAVAFWCDPISGHATLYWYRQILGQGPELLVQFQDESVVDDSQLPKDRFSAERLKGVDSTLKIQPAELGDSAMYLCASSLAGTYAGREQFFGPGTRLTVL.